This is a list of T cell receptor beta chains from one sample in a study of cytomegalovirus exposure and HLA in healthy donors. Only in-frame clones appear in the TCRdb table, and some are missing; sequencing was by immunoSEQ multiplex PCR. The sample lists under 250,000 clones, less than 85% occurring once. Sequencing was done on a sample of PBMCs. The receptors originated from a woman aged 18-30 years in good health and CMV-seronegative. The conserved cysteine and the conserved F or W are not part of the CDR3 here.

V	J	CDR3
TRBV2	TRBJ2-1	ASTTESSYNEQF
TRBV25-1	TRBJ2-7	ASSELGTGRTYEQY
TRBV2	TRBJ1-5	ASRGQGGQPQH
TRBV7-2	TRBJ2-7	ASSSRGRGREEQY
TRBV27	TRBJ2-7	ASSLSARGVSEQY
TRBV7-3	TRBJ2-2	ASSRRQGGPGELF
TRBV15	TRBJ2-5	ATSRRQGASQETQY
TRBV11-3	TRBJ2-2	ASRPAESAGELF
TRBV6-4	TRBJ1-6	ASSDRDNSPLH
TRBV29-1	TRBJ1-1	SGTGSGDTEAF
TRBV7-2	TRBJ2-1	ASFGRYNEQF
TRBV5-6	TRBJ2-2	ASSLTRRTSGELF
TRBV2	TRBJ2-5	ASSEGYRQETQY
TRBV7-9	TRBJ2-7	ASSTGTVSYEQY
TRBV6-1	TRBJ2-2	ASSEAAGGTGELF
TRBV10-3	TRBJ1-1	AISAGVNTEAF
TRBV6-5	TRBJ1-1	ASSSGRRYTEAF
TRBV9	TRBJ2-1	ASSVARGISSYNEQF
TRBV6-5	TRBJ1-2	ASSSGPTGYT
TRBV11-3	TRBJ2-1	ASSPVGGNEQF
TRBV27	TRBJ2-3	ASSLFPFGPEREDTQY
TRBV27	TRBJ2-7	ASSLGGNSYEQY
TRBV6-6	TRBJ1-5	ASSVDSSSNQPQH
TRBV2	TRBJ2-1	ASSEYGTSNNEQF
TRBV13	TRBJ2-7	ASSLGKSEGFYEQY
TRBV5-1	TRBJ2-7	ASSRQGAYEQY
TRBV15	TRBJ1-2	ATSRAGTAVRGYT
TRBV19	TRBJ1-1	ASRPDREDTEAF